Here is one TCR beta chain with its context. Using immunoSEQ multiplex PCR, the repertoire was profiled, and TCRdb retains in-frame clones only, with some absent. The data show about 140,000 clones, approximately 89% seen once. Per the germline V gene, CDR1 is SGHNT and CDR2 is YYREEE (reference sequence). The CDR3 spans 15 residues. V was clipped by 4 bases and J by 8 bases; unmatched bases: 11. The record originates from a study of T cell responses to AZD1222 COVID-19 vaccine. This TCR was sampled from an adult in good health. V usage is TRBV5-4 and J usage is TRBJ1-4, with TRBD1 identical over 7 bases. The material sequenced was peripheral blood, taken on day 0 of AZD1222 vaccination. CDR3 bases: TGTGCCAGCAGCACTAAGACAGGGTATCAGGAAAAACTGTTTTTT. Protein: CASSTKTGYQEKLFF.